These T cell receptor beta chains were read from a single sample in a study of neurological immune-mediated disorders. TCRdb analysed the 5' RACE reads with MiXCR anew, one entry per CDR3 protein. Here the sample spans approximately 26,000 distinct CDR3 sequences, 3% to 3.5% being singletons. Input material: PBMCs. The receptors come from a woman in her twenties or thirties with multiple sclerosis. CDR3s include the opening cysteine and the closing phenylalanine or tryptophan. D genes are given only for firm matches. Clone sizes are given selectively: once, few, many, or a class where the clone is expanded.

j_call d_call clone_size v_call cdr3_nt cdr3_aa
TRBJ2-1 TRBD2 . TRBV20-1 TGCAGTGCACCTGGACTAGCGGGGGACAATGAGCAGTTCTTC CSAPGLAGDNEQFF
TRBJ2-1 TRBD2 many TRBV9 TGTGCCAGCAGCAAAGAACTAGCGGGGGGAAACAATGAGCAGTTCTTC CASSKELAGGNNEQFF
TRBJ2-7 . many TRBV4-2 TGTGCCAGCAGCCAAGATGACAGTCCCCTTACCTACGAGCAGTACTTC CASSQDDSPLTYEQYF
TRBJ2-2 . many TRBV19 TGTGCCAGTACCAGGCGGGGGCTGAACACCGGGGAGCTGTTTTTT CASTRRGLNTGELFF
TRBJ1-1 . . TRBV5-1 TGCGCCAGCAGCACGGAAGGGAACACTGAAGCTTTCTTT CASSTEGNTEAFF
TRBJ2-7 TRBD1 many TRBV28 TGTGCCAGCAGTTTGGGACAGCAATACGAGCAGTACTTC CASSLGQQYEQYF
TRBJ2-3 . many TRBV27 TGTGCCAGCAGTTTATTTGGCAGAAGCACAGATACGCAGTATTTT CASSLFGRSTDTQYF
TRBJ2-1 TRBD1 many TRBV5-5 TGTGCCAGCGGTCGAGGGGGACAGTACAATGAGCAGTTCTTC CASGRGGQYNEQFF
TRBJ2-2 . many TRBV5-1 TGCGCCAGCAGCACCGGACAAAGGAACACCGGGGAGCTGTTTTTT CASSTGQRNTGELFF
TRBJ2-7 TRBD2 many TRBV2 TGTGCCAGCACGACCCCCCGAGGGAGGGAAAACGAGCAGTACTTC CASTTPRGRENEQYF
TRBJ2-2 . many TRBV9 TGTGCCAGCAGCGTTCAGGGGACCGGGGAGCTGTTTTTT CASSVQGTGELFF
TRBJ1-1 . many TRBV6-2/TRBV6-3 TGTGCCAGCAGTTCCTCGTGGGGAAGGTCGACTGAAGCTTTCTTT CASSSSWGRSTEAFF
TRBJ2-1 TRBD2 many TRBV6-2/TRBV6-3 TGTGCCAGCAGTTACCACGGGGGCAGCGGGAGCCTTTACGTACTCTCCTACAATGAGCAGTTCTTC CASSYHGGSGSLYVLSYNEQFF
TRBJ2-3 . . TRBV24-1 TGTGCCTCACAGGGTAAAGCAGATACGCAGTATTTT CASQGKADTQYF
TRBJ2-7 . many TRBV27 TGTGCCAGCAGTTTAAGCAGGACCTACGAGCAGTACTTC CASSLSRTYEQYF
TRBJ2-1 TRBD2 many TRBV6-6 TGTGCCATCCGAGGTAGCGGGGGGCAGGGAAAAGAGCAGTTCTTC CAIRGSGGQGKEQFF
TRBJ2-4 TRBD2 . TRBV7-9 TGTGCCAGCAGCCTCCGGGACTATGGAAACATTCAGTACTTC CASSLRDYGNIQYF
TRBJ2-5 . many TRBV7-2 TGTGCCAGCAGCCAGGCCCTTCGCGGGCCCCAAGAGACCCAGTACTTC CASSQALRGPQETQYF
TRBJ2-7 . many TRBV5-1 TGCGCCAGCAGCCCGGTTGGGGGAAGCGAGCAGTACTTC CASSPVGGSEQYF
TRBJ2-7 . few TRBV5-1 TGCGCCAGCAGCTCAACACAAGGAAAAGAGCAGTACTTC CASSSTQGKEQYF
TRBJ2-7 . many TRBV20-1 TGCAGTGCTAGAGATCGTAGGGAAATAGAGTATTACGAGCAGTACTTC CSARDRREIEYYEQYF
TRBJ2-7 . many TRBV20-1 TGCAGTGCTAGTGGCGGCGTCGTAGGCGTGGGGCAGTACTTC CSASGGVVGVGQYF
TRBJ2-1 TRBD2 many TRBV12-3/TRBV12-4 TGTGCCAGCAGTTTAATGGGACTAGCCTACAATGAGCAGTTCTTC CASSLMGLAYNEQFF
TRBJ2-7 . many TRBV6-6 TGTGCCAGCAGTCAATCTTCGCCCTCTTCGGGGTACGAGCAGTACTTC CASSQSSPSSGYEQYF
TRBJ2-2 . many TRBV4-2 TGTGCCAGCAGCCAAGAGGGTGCAGGGGCGAGGGAGCTGTTTTTT CASSQEGAGARELFF
TRBJ1-5 . many TRBV12-3/TRBV12-4 TGTGCCAGCAGTTTTCTCAACAATCAGCCCCAGCATTTT CASSFLNNQPQHF
TRBJ2-3 . many TRBV20-1 TGCAGTGCTATTAATCCCGGCACAGATACGCAGTATTTT CSAINPGTDTQYF
TRBJ2-7 . many TRBV12-3/TRBV12-4 TGTGCCAGCAGTTTAGACCTCTACGAGCAGTACTTC CASSLDLYEQYF
TRBJ2-7 . many TRBV7-9 TGTGCCAGCAGCTTTCCCGGGAGAAGGGAAGAGCAGTACTTC CASSFPGRREEQYF
TRBJ2-7 . medium-sized TRBV5-5 TGTGCCAGCAGCTTGGGACCGAAGAGCTCCTACGAGCAGTACTTC CASSLGPKSSYEQYF
TRBJ1-6 . many TRBV6-5 TGTGCCAGCAGTTACGGGGGAGGTAATTCACCCCTCCACTTT CASSYGGGNSPLHF
TRBJ2-2 . many TRBV5-1 TGCGCCAGCAGCTACCTCTTAGGGCGAGGGGAGCTGTTTTTT CASSYLLGRGELFF
TRBJ1-5 . many TRBV20-1 TGCAGTGCCAACCCCCATAGCAATCAGCCCCAGCATTTT CSANPHSNQPQHF
TRBJ2-2 . many TRBV5-1 TGCGCCAGCAGCTTGGCCAGGGGGGACACCGGGGAGCTGTTTTTT CASSLARGDTGELFF
TRBJ2-1 . many TRBV7-2 TGTGCCAGCAGCTCCCCCATGAGAGGACACAAGGATGAGCAGTTCTTC CASSSPMRGHKDEQFF
TRBJ2-7 . many TRBV12-3/TRBV12-4 TGTGCCAGCAGCCTCTCCGTAGGGAACTCCTACGAGCAGTACTTC CASSLSVGNSYEQYF
TRBJ2-1 TRBD1 many TRBV15 TGTGCCACCAGCAGAGGACAGGGGGCAGCCCTTAATGAGCAGTTCTTC CATSRGQGAALNEQFF
TRBJ2-7 . many TRBV7-2 TGTGCCAGCAGCTTTGGCCACGGTGGGTACGAGCAGTACTTC CASSFGHGGYEQYF
TRBJ2-2 . many TRBV7-9 TGTGCCAGCAGCTTAGAGGAGAAGGCGAACACCGGGGAGCTGTTTTTT CASSLEEKANTGELFF
TRBJ2-7 TRBD1 many TRBV20-1 TGCAGTGCTAGCCGGGACAGGGGAGACGAGCAGTACTTC CSASRDRGDEQYF
TRBJ2-7 . many TRBV12-3/TRBV12-4 TGTGCCAGCAGTTTAGTAGGTAGCTACGAGCAGTACTTC CASSLVGSYEQYF
TRBJ2-7 . medium-sized TRBV12-3/TRBV12-4 TGTGCCAGCAGTTTAATCTACGAGCAGTACTTC CASSLIYEQYF
TRBJ1-5 . many TRBV5-1 TGCGCCAGCAGCTTGGGTGGATCGTTTCAGCCCCAGCATTTT CASSLGGSFQPQHF
TRBJ2-7 . medium-sized TRBV5-1 TGCGCCAGCTCTGGGGCGGCCTACGAGCAGTACTTC CASSGAAYEQYF
TRBJ1-6 TRBD1 few TRBV20-1 TGCAGTGCTAGGTGGACAGGGGTAAATTCACCCCTCAACTTT CSARWTGVNSPLNF
TRBJ1-1 . many TRBV5-6 TGTGCCAGCAGCTTGGGAACGGGGCGGGGCACTGAAGCTTTCTTT CASSLGTGRGTEAFF
TRBJ1-2 . many TRBV5-6 TGTGCCAGCAGCTTGAGACCCGCGGAGGGCTACACCTTC CASSLRPAEGYTF
TRBJ1-1 TRBD1 many TRBV7-2 TGTGCCAGCAGCCTCCAGACAGGGGGGAACACTGAAGCTTTCTTT CASSLQTGGNTEAFF
TRBJ2-1 . many TRBV20-1 TGCAGTGGGAGAACTGGGCGTCCCTACAATGAGCAGTTCTTC CSGRTGRPYNEQFF
TRBJ2-3 . many TRBV4-3 TGCGCCAGCAGCCAAGAGCCAGACCGCACAGATACGCAGTATTTT CASSQEPDRTDTQYF
TRBJ2-5 TRBD1 many TRBV5-1 TGCGCCAGCAGGGGACAGGGCGGGCCCCCAGAGACCCAGTACTTC CASRGQGGPPETQYF
TRBJ2-2 . many TRBV29-1 TGCAGCGCCAAGGGACGGACGAACACCGGGGAGCTGTTTTTT CSAKGRTNTGELFF